Listed below are T cell receptor beta chains from one sample, sequenced in a study of blood T cells in healthy people across ages. MiXCR was run by TCRdb on the 5' RACE reads, yielding one entry per CDR3 protein. The table includes some 880,000 distinct CDR3 sequences, under 40% detected once. Sequenced sample: blood. These receptor sequences come from a young man in good health. Both conserved end residues are part of each CDR3. The order of the fields is J gene, V gene, clone size, D gene, CDR3 DNA, CDR3 protein. A D gene is named only where the DNA matches it firmly. For some rows the clone size is stated as once, few or many, or as a class when expanded; others skip it.

J: TRBJ2-1; V: TRBV12-3/TRBV12-4; size: .; D: TRBD1; DNA: TGTGCCAGCAGTTACAGGGGGCTGGATGAGCAGTTCTTC; CDR3: CASSYRGLDEQFF
J: TRBJ2-5; V: TRBV6-6; size: .; D: .; DNA: TGTGCCAGCAGTTCCTCCCTTATGCAAGAGACCCAGTACTTC; CDR3: CASSSSLMQETQYF
J: TRBJ2-7; V: TRBV20-1; size: once; D: TRBD1; DNA: TGCAGTGTAACCGGAAGTCGGACAGGGGTCCACGAGCAGTACTTC; CDR3: CSVTGSRTGVHEQYF
J: TRBJ1-6; V: TRBV27; size: many; D: .; DNA: TGTGCCACGGCGATGGCGGCCGGGGATTCACCCCTCCACTTT; CDR3: CATAMAAGDSPLHF
J: TRBJ2-1; V: TRBV18; size: .; D: .; DNA: TGTGCCAGCTCCCCCGAGGTAGGGCAGTTCTTC; CDR3: CASSPEVGQFF
J: TRBJ2-3; V: TRBV15; size: .; D: TRBD1; DNA: TGTGCCACCAGCAGAGATGGGACAGGGGTGCCCGATACGCAGTATTTT; CDR3: CATSRDGTGVPDTQYF
J: TRBJ2-1; V: TRBV7-6; size: many; D: .; DNA: TGTGCCAGCAGCAAGGACAGCTCCTACAATGAGCAGTTCTTC; CDR3: CASSKDSSYNEQFF
J: TRBJ1-1; V: TRBV2; size: few; D: .; DNA: TGTGCCAGCAGTACCCGACAGAGGAGTACTGAAGCTTTCTTT; CDR3: CASSTRQRSTEAFF
J: TRBJ2-7; V: TRBV19; size: .; D: TRBD1; DNA: TGTGCCAGTAGTGCCCAGGACAGGGATACCTACGAGCAGTACTTC; CDR3: CASSAQDRDTYEQYF
J: TRBJ1-2; V: TRBV5-6; size: .; D: TRBD1; DNA: TGTGCCAGCAGCTTCCCGGAGGGGGCGGACTATGGCTACACCTTC; CDR3: CASSFPEGADYGYTF
J: TRBJ2-7; V: TRBV30; size: .; D: .; DNA: TGTGCCTGGAGTAGGGAGACCAACTACGAGCAGTACTTC; CDR3: CAWSRETNYEQYF
J: TRBJ2-3; V: TRBV20-1; size: .; D: TRBD2; DNA: TGCAGTGCTAGAGATAGGGATAGCGGGGGCATCACAGATACGCAGTATTTT; CDR3: CSARDRDSGGITDTQYF
J: TRBJ1-3; V: TRBV7-8; size: .; D: TRBD1; DNA: TGTGCCAGCAGCTTGGGACAGCCTCCCTTCTCTGGAAACACCATATATTTT; CDR3: CASSLGQPPFSGNTIYF
J: TRBJ2-1; V: TRBV7-2; size: few; D: .; DNA: TGTGCCAGCAGCTTAGAAACGGGGAAGGTGTTCTTC; CDR3: CASSLETGKVFF
J: TRBJ2-5; V: TRBV20-1; size: .; D: TRBD2; DNA: TGCAGTGCTTGGGGACTAGCGGGAGCCATACAAGAGACCCAGTACTTC; CDR3: CSAWGLAGAIQETQYF
J: TRBJ1-1; V: TRBV20-1; size: .; D: .; DNA: TGCAGTGCTAGAGCAGGGGAGAACACTGAAGCTTTCTTT; CDR3: CSARAGENTEAFF
J: TRBJ1-1; V: TRBV4-2; size: few; D: .; DNA: TGTGCCAGCAGCCAAGAAGGAGGGGCTTTGAACACTGAAGCTTTCTTT; CDR3: CASSQEGGALNTEAFF
J: TRBJ2-3; V: TRBV11-2; size: .; D: TRBD2; DNA: TGTGCCAGCAGATCTCTAGCGGGGGGGCTGTGGGATACGCAGTATTTT; CDR3: CASRSLAGGLWDTQYF
J: TRBJ2-2; V: TRBV6-6; size: .; D: .; DNA: TGTGCCTCAAAGGATTCGAACACCGGGGAGCTGTTTTTT; CDR3: CASKDSNTGELFF
J: TRBJ2-5; V: TRBV13; size: .; D: TRBD1; DNA: TGTGCCAGCTCCTACGGACAGGGGAGAGAGACCCAGTACTTC; CDR3: CASSYGQGRETQYF
J: TRBJ1-5; V: TRBV4-3; size: .; D: .; DNA: TGCGCCAGCAGCCGGGAAAGGGGCAGGGGTCAGCCCCAGCATTTT; CDR3: CASSRERGRGQPQHF
J: TRBJ1-5; V: TRBV20-1; size: many; D: TRBD1; DNA: TGCAGTGCTGTCCAGGGGGCTGGGCAGCCCCAGCATTTT; CDR3: CSAVQGAGQPQHF
J: TRBJ1-2; V: TRBV30; size: .; D: TRBD1; DNA: TGTGCCTGGAGTGTAGACAGGGTTGGCGGCTACACCTTC; CDR3: CAWSVDRVGGYTF
J: TRBJ2-7; V: TRBV5-5; size: once; D: TRBD1; DNA: TGTGCCAGCAGCTCCAGGGACAGGGTTAGCGAGCAGTACTTC; CDR3: CASSSRDRVSEQYF
J: TRBJ1-6; V: TRBV25-1; size: .; D: .; DNA: TGTGCCAGCTCAATCGGGGGAAAGACCTATAATTCACCCCTCCACTTT; CDR3: CASSIGGKTYNSPLHF
J: TRBJ1-2; V: TRBV12-3/TRBV12-4; size: few; D: .; DNA: TGTGCCAGCAGCCCCACCCCGACATCGAACTATGGCTACACCTTC; CDR3: CASSPTPTSNYGYTF
J: TRBJ2-7; V: TRBV20-1; size: .; D: TRBD2; DNA: TGCAGTGCTAGAGGGACTAGCGGGGCTTCCTACGAGCAGTACTTC; CDR3: CSARGTSGASYEQYF
J: TRBJ2-7; V: TRBV7-2; size: .; D: .; DNA: TGTGCCAGCAGCTCCTTATCCACCTACGAGCAGTACTTC; CDR3: CASSSLSTYEQYF
J: TRBJ1-2; V: TRBV6-5; size: many; D: TRBD1; DNA: TGTGCCAGCAGTTTAGGACAGGGGATTAACACCTTC; CDR3: CASSLGQGINTF
J: TRBJ1-2; V: TRBV7-2; size: few; D: TRBD1; DNA: TGTGCCAGCAGCTTAACCGGGACAGGGGGCGGCGATGGCTACACCTTC; CDR3: CASSLTGTGGGDGYTF
J: TRBJ2-1; V: TRBV6-2/TRBV6-3; size: .; D: TRBD1; DNA: TGTGCCAGCATCCAGGGGGCTGGGTTTGGTGAGCAGTTCTTC; CDR3: CASIQGAGFGEQFF
J: TRBJ1-1; V: TRBV10-3; size: .; D: TRBD1; DNA: TGTGCCATCAGCGACAGGGGTGGGACTGAAGCTTTCTTT; CDR3: CAISDRGGTEAFF
J: TRBJ2-2; V: TRBV5-1; size: once; D: TRBD2; DNA: TGCGCCAGCAGCTTTGGCGGGAGGTACACCGGGGAGCTGTTTTTT; CDR3: CASSFGGRYTGELFF